This T cell receptor beta chain was captured in a study of long-term antiretroviral therapy in people with HIV. Study as a whole: A decade or so separates the oldest specimens from the later 2015 immediate-ART recommendation. Points from the study as a whole: ART preceded a rise in diversity that nonetheless stayed lower than in transplant donor controls.

With regard to this clone: Its antigen is not known.

The immunoSEQ assay was v3.0, run at survey level. Per sample, sequencing targeted roughly 35,000-55,000 T-cell genomes. Measured with immunoSEQ multiplex PCR; TCRdb has only the in-frame clones, and not every one. This sample has about 29,000 clones; 80% to 85% occur once, and the top ten carry less than 15%. The CDR3 consists of 15 residues. After removal of 2 bases from V and 1 base from J, the junction contained 3 bases not matched to a gene. Germline assignment: CDR1 MNHEY and CDR2 SMNVEV (reference sequence). This chain joins TRBV27 and TRBJ2-3; 7 bases match TRBD2. The sample here was unsorted PBMCs, taken 2.9 years after starting antiretroviral therapy. The receptor comes from a man aged 50 to 60 with HIV. The CDR3 protein is CASSLRGDRTDTQYF. CDR3 nucleotide sequence: TGTGCCAGCAGTTTACGGGGGGATCGCACAGATACGCAGTATTTT.